The clone carrying this T cell receptor (beta chain) was observed a handful of times. Here immunoSEQ multiplex PCR was the method, and the copy in TCRdb shows in-frame clones only, minus some. The table records roughly 180,000 clones, around 94% of them present only once. This record comes from a study of T cell responses to AZD1222 COVID-19 vaccine. This sample comprised peripheral blood, obtained 28 days after the second AZD1222 dose. The source is an adult who received the AZD1222 COVID-19 vaccine.

In DNA form, the CDR3 reads TGTGCCAGCAGCCAAGAGGCAGTTCAGGCCCTCCACTTT. This codes for CASSQEAVQALHF. This chain links TRBV14 with TRBJ1-6; no firm D call. CDR3 size: 13 residues. Trimming pared 0 bases from V and 14 bases from J, leaving 11 bases between. Per the germline V gene, CDR1 is SGHDN and CDR2 is FVKESK.